The sample holds a few counts of the clone carrying this T cell receptor (beta chain). This entry comes from a study of early T cells in non-severe SARS-CoV-2 infection. Individual cDNA molecules carried attached unique molecular identifiers. TCRdb ran MiXCR on the 5' RACE reads and lists one entry per CDR3 protein. The sample lists more than 90,000 distinct CDR3 sequences, over 10% seen once, with around 2% in the top ten. From germline, CDR1 is SGHRS and CDR2 YFSETQ. This CDR3 region has 17 residues. The V gene lost 2 bases and the J gene lost 7 bases, with 21 bases spanning the gap. The TCR comes from an adult who was a healthcare worker with PCR-confirmed SARS-CoV-2 infection or an uninfected control (not recorded which). Sequencing used whole blood. This chain links TRBV5-1 with TRBJ1-4, with a tentative D call TRBD1 (6 bases). CDR3 bases: TGCGCCAGCAGCTTCGGTGACAGGAGGGGTAGATTTGAAAAACTGTTTTTT. Translating it yields CASSFGDRRGRFEKLFF.